The 32 T cell receptor beta chains presented below share a single source sample, sequenced in a study of Ad26.COV2.S vaccination and SARS-CoV-2 variants. This sample's treatment: roughly 18 received Ad26.COV2.S at low or high dose, single or two shots; roughly five received placebo; per-sample allocation not given. Collection of the samples took place on day 63 after the first injection of vaccine or placebo. Produced via immunoSEQ multiplex PCR; TCRdb's table is partial and in-frame only. The sample holds about 350,000 clones, around 86% seen once. The input for sequencing was peripheral blood, taken in a trial of Ad26.COV2.S vaccine versus placebo. The receptors derive from a person aged 18-60 years who received the Ad26.COV2.S COVID-19 vaccine or a placebo.

The chain links TRBV19 to TRBJ1-2; 7 nucleotides line up with TRBD1. Looked up from germline, CDR1 is LNHDA and CDR2 is SQIVND (reference sequence). This CDR3 contains 13 residues. V was clipped by 4 bases and J by 8 bases; unmatched bases: 7. DNA for the CDR3: TGTGCCAGTAGTACAGACAGGGAATCCGGCTACACCTTC. Translation gives CASSTDRESGYTF. Looking up the rest from reference TRBV19 and TRBJ1-2 gives the full variable domain: DGGITQSPKYLFRKEGQNVTLSCEQNLNHDAMYWYRQDPGQGLRLIYYSQIVNDFQKGDIAEGYSVSREKKESFPLTVTSAQKNPTAFYLCASSTDRESGYTFGSGTRLTVV.

V gene TRBV27 combines with J gene TRBJ1-2; D is perhaps TRBD1 (5 bases). Germline V gives CDR1 MNHEY, CDR2 SMNVEV (reference sequence). The V end was cut by 6 bases, the J end by 8 bases, with 16 bases between. The CDR3 has 13 residues. CDR3 loop: CASSLAPGRGYTF. For the CDR3, the DNA is TGTGCCAGCAGCCTCGCTCCGGGACGCGGCTACACCTTC.

The V gene is TRBV27, the J gene TRBJ1-2; perhaps TRBD1 as D (6 bases). Trimming pared 4 bases from V and 8 bases from J, leaving 17 bases between. From germline, CDR1 is MNHEY and CDR2 SMNVEV (reference sequence). CDR3 length equals 14 residues. CDR3 nucleotides: TGTGCCAGCAGTTCGAACCCCAGGGGCGACGGCTACACCTTC. Protein sequence: CASSSNPRGDGYTF.

Regarding this clone: Different DNA sequences within this sample yield the same CDR3. V is TRBV27 and J is TRBJ1-4, with D tentatively TRBD1 (6 bases). Germline V lookup: CDR1 MNHEY, CDR2 SMNVEV (reference sequence). V lost 5 bases and J 8 bases, leaving 12 bases between the germline ends. The CDR3 extends over 13 amino acids. The CDR3 loop reads CASSLGGREKLFF. DNA for the CDR3: TGTGCCAGCAGTCTCGGGGGGCGGGAAAAACTGTTTTTT.

V is TRBV5-6 and J is TRBJ1-6, with D perhaps TRBD1 (6 bases). Germline CDR1 is SGHDT and CDR2 is YYEEEE. The CDR3 runs 17 residues. Trimming pared 0 bases from V and 0 bases from J, leaving 10 bases between. In nucleotides, the CDR3 is TGTGCCAGCAGCTTGGGACAGGCGAGCTCCTATAATTCACCCCTCCACTTT. Protein sequence: CASSLGQASSYNSPLHF.

V gene TRBV14 combines with J gene TRBJ2-5; D is perhaps TRBD1 or TRBD2 (6 bases each). Germline V gene sequence: CDR1 SGHDN, CDR2 FVKESK. CDR3 length: 17 residues. V shed 1 base and J shed 3 bases, with 18 bases lying between them. CDR3 residues: CASSQGGGTWDEETQYF. The CDR3 DNA sequence: TGTGCCAGCAGCCAAGGAGGGGGGACATGGGATGAAGAGACCCAGTACTTC.

The chain links TRBV30 to TRBJ2-1; TRBD2 matches 11 bases. The length of the CDR3 is 16 residues. Looked up from germline, CDR1 is GTSNPN and CDR2 is SVGIG (reference sequence). V gave up 5 bases and J gave up 6 bases; unmatched junction bases: 12. DNA of the CDR3: TGTGCCTGGTTAGGCGCTAGCGGGGGGTGGCGCAATGAGCAGTTCTTC. Translation: CAWLGASGGWRNEQFF.

This clone has more than one count but fewer than ten. The chain joins TRBV29-1 to TRBJ2-1, with 8 bases fitting TRBD2. V lost 5 bases and J lost 5; bases outside the gene matches: 5. Germline V gene data show CDR1 as SQVTM and CDR2 as ANQGSEA. The CDR3 has 13 residues. The CDR3 DNA follows: TGCAGCGTTTCGGGGGGGATTAACAATGAGCAGTTCTTC. This translates into CSVSGGINNEQFF.

This chain uses TRBV3-1 (or the pseudogene TRBV3-2) with TRBJ2-3, with D hard to call. Trimming stripped 1 base from V and 8 bases from J, with 7 bases between. The CDR3 sequence is 12 residues long. Germline V lookup: CDR1 LGHDT, CDR2 YNNKEL (reference sequence). CDR3 sequence: CASSQGPATQYF. CDR3 sequence (DNA): TGTGCCAGCAGCCAAGGTCCGGCTACGCAGTATTTT.

Here the CDR3 reads CASSYSPQGGELFF. In DNA, the CDR3 is TGTGCCAGCAGTTACTCGCCGCAGGGCGGGGAGCTGTTTTTT. The chain employs TRBV6-5 and TRBJ2-2, with a tentative D call TRBD1 (5 bases). Germline V gives CDR1 MNHEY, CDR2 SVGAGI. Trimming pared 0 bases from V and 7 bases from J, leaving 9 bases between. The CDR3 length is 14 residues.

V is TRBV7-3 and J is TRBJ1-1; D gene ambiguous. CDR1 and CDR2 from the germline V gene are SGHTA and FQGTGA. CDR3 length equals 13 residues. V was clipped by 2 bases and J by 5 bases, with 9 bases between them. The CDR3 loop reads CASSLWGNTEAFF. DNA of the CDR3: TGTGCCAGCAGCTTATGGGGTAATACTGAAGCTTTCTTT.

This chain uses TRBV5-1 with TRBJ2-7; 8 nucleotides line up with TRBD1. The CDR3 sequence is 14 residues long. Germline loops: CDR1 SGHRS, CDR2 YFSETQ. Trimming removed 6 bases from V and 3 bases from J; junction bases left unmatched: 8. CDR3 loop: CASTLGTGGYEQYF. CDR3 sequence (DNA): TGCGCCAGCACCCTGGGAACAGGGGGCTACGAGCAGTACTTC.

Note on this clone: Other DNA sequences within the sample encode an identical CDR3. The chain employs TRBV6-5 and TRBJ1-1; D might be TRBD1 (6 bases). V lost 4 bases and J lost 1, with 7 bases in between. CDR1 is MNHEY and CDR2 is SVGAGI in the germline V gene. This CDR3 contains 13 residues. The CDR3 loop is CASSLDRNTEAFF. DNA for the CDR3: TGTGCCAGCAGTTTGGACAGGAACACTGAAGCTTTCTTT.

The chain uses TRBV12-3 or TRBV12-4 and TRBJ2-7; D unresolved. This CDR3 contains 11 residues. The V gene lost 3 bases and the J gene lost 6 bases, with 6 bases spanning the gap. The CDR3 here is CASSFLFEQYF. CDR3 DNA: TGTGCCAGCAGTTTCTTGTTCGAGCAGTACTTC.

V gene TRBV7-3 combines with J gene TRBJ2-3, with 10 bases fitting TRBD2. This CDR3 contains 15 residues. Germline CDR1 and CDR2: SGHTA and FQGTGA. Unmatched junction bases numbered 3, after V lost 2 bases and J lost 4 bases. The CDR3 sequence is CASSLGTSVPDTQYF. The CDR3 DNA reads TGTGCCAGCAGCTTAGGGACTAGCGTACCAGATACGCAGTATTTT. Full variable domain (missing parts from reference TRBV7-3 and TRBJ2-3): GAGVSQTPSNKVTEKGKYVELRCDPISGHTALYWYRQSLGQGPEFLIYFQGTGAADDSGLPNDRFFAVRPEGSVSTLKIQRTERGDSAVYLCASSLGTSVPDTQYFGPGTRLTVL.

The chain's CDR3 is CASSLALDREAFF. CDR3 sequence (DNA): TGTGCCAGCAGTTTAGCGCTGGACAGAGAAGCTTTCTTT. V usage is TRBV12-3 or TRBV12-4 and J usage is TRBJ1-1, with TRBD1 as a possible D gene (6 bases). Trimming pared 0 bases from V and 8 bases from J, leaving 10 bases between. The CDR3 covers 13 residues.

This chain connects TRBV5-5 to TRBJ1-2; 10 nucleotides match TRBD1. CDR3 length: 16 amino acids. Germline loops: CDR1 SGHKS, CDR2 YYEKEE (reference sequence). Trimming took 3 bases from V and 10 from J; bases not matched to a gene: 15. The CDR3 DNA reads TGTGCCAGCAGCTCCTTCCCGGGACAGGGGATTCGGGCCTACACCTTC. Translated: CASSSFPGQGIRAYTF.

This clone was seen a few times. The V call is TRBV7-3, the J call TRBJ2-3, with 8 bases fitting TRBD1. Trimming cost V 0 bases and J 6 bases; bases outside gene matches: 5. Germline-derived CDR1 and CDR2 are SGHTA and FQGTGA. This CDR3 has 15 amino acids. CDR3 sequence: CASSLTGQAFDTQYF. CDR3 nucleotides: TGTGCCAGCAGCTTAACGGGACAGGCGTTCGATACGCAGTATTTT.

The rearrangement uses TRBV13 and TRBJ2-1; D is perhaps TRBD1 (6 bases). Germline assignment: CDR1 PRHDT and CDR2 FYEKMQ (reference sequence). Trimming stripped 8 bases from V and 2 bases from J, with 16 bases between. The CDR3 has 15 amino acids. The CDR3 coding sequence is TGTGCCAGCGGGGGCACGGACATAACCTACAATGAGCAGTTCTTC. Its translation: CASGGTDITYNEQFF.

V gene TRBV30 combines with J gene TRBJ1-6; TRBD1 is a possible D gene (5 bases). The germline gives CDR1 GTSNPN, CDR2 SVGIG (reference sequence). The CDR3 contains 13 residues. The CDR3 loop reads CGISGTYNSPLHF. Here the CDR3 DNA reads TGTGGTATTTCAGGGACCTATAATTCACCCCTCCACTTT.

The V call is TRBV25-1, the J call TRBJ1-3; D gene uncertain. CDR1 MGHDK and CDR2 SYGVNS come from the germline V gene. The CDR3 extends over 16 amino acids. Trimming took off 1 base at V and 0 bases at J, with 10 bases between the two ends. In nucleotides, the CDR3 is TGTGCCAGCAGTGAATTAGGCAGGCTCTCTGGAAACACCATATATTTT. Residues: CASSELGRLSGNTIYF.

The chain has TRBV5-4 and TRBJ2-7; D gene ambiguous. Germline loops: CDR1 SGHNT, CDR2 YYREEE (reference sequence). The CDR3 length is 15 residues. Trimming shortened V by 0 bases and J by 4 bases, and 14 bases separated the two germline ends. The DNA of the CDR3 is TGTGCCAGCAGCTTGGATGGTAGCTCCATATACGAGCAGTACTTC. Translated, it gives CASSLDGSSIYEQYF.

The chain couples TRBV2 to TRBJ1-1; perhaps TRBD1 as D (5 bases). Looked up from germline, CDR1 is SNHLY and CDR2 is FYNNEI. The CDR3 is 13 residues long. This chain's CDR3 is CVTPQGRATEAFF. The CDR3 coding sequence is TGTGTGACACCCCAGGGTAGGGCGACTGAAGCTTTCTTT.

The table lists this clone with a few counts. This chain connects TRBV12-3 or TRBV12-4 to TRBJ1-2; D unclear. V lost 1 base to trimming and J lost 6 bases, with 6 bases between them. The CDR3 extends over 12 amino acids. The CDR3 here is CASSLGGNGYTF. The CDR3 DNA sequence: TGTGCCAGCAGTTTAGGTGGGAATGGCTACACCTTC.

V is TRBV5-8 and J is TRBJ2-7; D remains unclear. The germline gives CDR1 SGHTS, CDR2 YDEGEE. Trimming took off 0 bases at V and 7 bases at J, with 17 bases between the two ends. The CDR3 loop spans 15 amino acids. The CDR3 sequence: CASSLVPGPTSEQYF. The CDR3 coding sequence is TGTGCCAGCAGCTTGGTACCCGGGCCTACGTCGGAGCAGTACTTC.

This chain connects TRBV7-3 to TRBJ1-6, with 9 bases lining up with TRBD1. Germline V gene lookup returns CDR1 SGHTA and CDR2 FQGTGA. CDR3 length equals 15 residues. Trimming at V came to 0 bases and at J to 6 bases, leaving 0 bases not matched to a gene. The CDR3 protein is CASSLTTGGNSPLHF. The CDR3 DNA follows: TGTGCCAGCAGCTTAACGACAGGGGGTAATTCACCCCTCCACTTT.

The J gene is TRBJ1-6, the V gene TRBV5-3; the D is unclear. TRBV5-3 is known as an ORF, though its function is uncertain. The CDR3 has 17 amino acids. Trimming stripped 3 bases from V and 0 bases from J, with 13 bases between. As DNA, the CDR3 is TGTGCCAGAAGCTCGCAGGTTAGCAGCTCCTATAATTCACCCCTCCACTTT. Residues: CARSSQVSSSYNSPLHF.

The V call is TRBV19, the J call TRBJ2-5; D is undetermined. Germline V gene data show CDR1 as LNHDA and CDR2 as SQIVND (reference sequence). The V end lost 5 bases, the J end lost 2 bases, and 12 bases lay between the germline ends. The CDR3 covers 14 residues. CDR3 protein: CASSPRAIQETQYF. CDR3 in DNA: TGTGCCAGTAGTCCCCGTGCTATTCAAGAGACCCAGTACTTC.

The chain recombines TRBV19 with TRBJ2-7; TRBD1 matches at 11 bases. Germline V gene sequence: CDR1 LNHDA, CDR2 SQIVND (reference sequence). There are 14 residues in the CDR3. The ends lost 7 bases at V and 4 bases at J; junction bases unmatched: 6. The CDR3: CASTPRDRGYEQYF. In DNA form, the CDR3 reads TGTGCCAGTACCCCCCGGGACAGGGGGTACGAGCAGTACTTC.

The rearrangement joins TRBV18 to TRBJ2-1, with D possibly called TRBD1 or TRBD2 (6 bases each). The V and J ends lost 6 bases and 0 bases respectively, with 15 bases between them. Looked up from germline, CDR1 is KGHSH and CDR2 is LQKENI. This CDR3 comprises 16 residues. CDR3 region: CASSPRGVTSYNEQFF. CDR3 DNA: TGTGCCAGCTCTCCGAGGGGGGTGACCTCCTACAATGAGCAGTTCTTC.

The chain couples TRBV5-6 to TRBJ1-1, with D possibly TRBD1 on 6 matching bases. Per germline, CDR1 SGHDT and CDR2 YYEEEE. Trimming removed 5 bases from V and 0 bases from J, with 17 bases in between. This CDR3 is 16 amino acids long. The DNA of the CDR3 is TGTGCCAGCAGGCATAGGACAGTCCTTATGAACACTGAAGCTTTCTTT. This sequence encodes CASRHRTVLMNTEAFF.

This clone turned up a few times. This rearrangement joins TRBV6-5 to TRBJ2-7; D ambiguous. The germline gives CDR1 MNHEY, CDR2 SVGAGI. Deletions cut 2 bases from V and 3 bases from J, with 8 bases between. This CDR3 has 13 residues. The CDR3 DNA reads TGTGCCAGCAGTTACCACCAAGACTACGAGCAGTACTTC. Translation: CASSYHQDYEQYF.